The entry below gives a single TCR beta chain sequence along with its context. The antigen is unknown. The CDR3 has 13 residues. V lost 3 bases, J lost 2 bases, and 8 bases lay in between. Germline V gene data show CDR1 as SGHDN and CDR2 as FVKESK. This entry is derived from a study of CD8 T cells in Susac syndrome. Regarding the study as a whole: Susac-specific public clones found in total CD8+ repertoires numbered some 15, and those in CD8+ TEMRA repertoires numbered about 5.

Random hexamers were used to reverse transcribe an amount of about 0.45 to 1 ug RNA. An immunoSEQ multiplex PCR amplified TCR beta CDR3 over 54 Vbeta and 13 Jbeta. A single record per CDR3 protein comes from TCRdb applying MiXCR to the immunoSEQ multiplex PCR reads. The table lists about 75,000 distinct CDR3 sequences, roughly 94% of them singletons. The chain employs TRBV14 and TRBJ2-7; no reliable D call. Sequencing input: CD8+ T cells from PBMCs. The source is a human donor with Susac syndrome. CDR3 DNA: TGTGCCAGCAGCCAGGCGGCGGCCTACGAGCAGTACTTC. Its translation: CASSQAAAYEQYF.